Listed here is a single TCR beta chain. This clone's antigen is unknown. Base quality data are lacking; no much larger clone is found one base away. To identify antigen-specific CD4+ T cell clonotypes by their expansion, the ViraFEST assay first stimulated PBMC with viral peptide pools and then applied TCR sequencing. After roughly 11 days of culture, CD4+ T cells were isolated with the EasySep CD4+ T cell isolation kit. PCR-confirmed SARS-CoV-2 infection had occurred in convalescent patients between March and December 2020, before the Alpha, Beta and Delta variants emerged in the United States. Each participant got two doses of an mRNA SARS-CoV-2 vaccine, either BNT162b2 or mRNA-1273. Around 2.1 million PBMC per well were cultured with about 9.6 ug/ml peptides in IMDM containing around 5.3% human AB serum, approximately 10 IU/ml IL-2 and gentamicin. Half of the culture medium was replaced with fresh IL-2-containing medium on days 3 and 7. Unless noted otherwise, every peptide stimulation condition was grown in triplicate wells. Using Ficoll-Paque Plus gradient centrifugation, PBMC were separated from whole blood and then either used fresh or cryopreserved at -140C. The overlapping peptide pools covered the spike proteins of SARS-CoV-2 as well as those of the common cold coronaviruses HCoV-NL63, HCoV-OC43 and HCoV-229E. The QIAamp micro DNA kit was used to extract genomic DNA from the cultured CD4+ T cells.

Library generation was performed with the immunoSEQ multiplex PCR assay. DNA from the cultured and isolated CD4+ T cells underwent TCR beta CDR3 sequencing. On the authors' methods: Non-productive TCR sequences were removed and reads were trimmed to the CDR3 region, keeping CDR3s of at least 7 amino acids. The MANAFEST web app was used to pick out antigen-specific clonotypes by comparing their expansion in peptide wells with that in reference cultures. For clones to be considered positive, expansion at FDR<0.05 versus reference and all other wells, an odds ratio above 5, and a frequency above 0.1% in two replicate wells were required. A clonotype was defined as cross-reactive if the clonotype was significantly expanded both in SARS-CoV-2 spike wells and in at least one common cold coronavirus spike condition. CDR3 similarity was assessed by Levenshtein distance using the stringdist R package, and unrooted trees were constructed with ape in R 3.6.1. Held by TCRdb, this immuneACCESS table contains in-frame sequences only and omits some clones. Under half of the omission traces to an unresolved V gene where checked; the cause of the rest is unknown. V and J calls and clone size are copied from that table; D and trimming were computed from the DNA. Here the sample has about 18,000 clones; 76% occur a single time. The ten largest account for approximately 20% of the sample.

The sample belongs to a study of vaccination effects on CD4 cells after COVID-19 (dated by TCRdb to between 2021 and 2022). General notes on the study: After vaccination, three convalescent patients were sampled both early (day +14) and late (day +241, +227, +161 respectively). Post-vaccine samples across the study were collected a median of 72 days after the second dose, with a range of 14 to 241. The study compared SARS-CoV-2 spike-specific CD4+ TCR repertoires before and after mRNA vaccination in COVID-19 convalescent patients and infection-naive vaccine recipients. Altogether, some 11 COVID-19 convalescent patients and 4 SARS-CoV-2-naive healthy vaccine recipients made up the full study. Cultures from other donors in the study were sequenced with the Oncomine TCR Beta short-read assay on an Illumina iSeq 100. Points the paper makes about the study in general: Both infection-induced and vaccine-induced clones contracted markedly at late post-vaccination timepoints, which is consistent with waning T cell responses. Among convalescent patients, the spike-reactive repertoire after vaccination was made up mainly of new vaccine-induced clones that were largely distinct from the clones induced by infection. The study was limited by a small number of convalescent patients, and early post-infection timepoints were lacking.

After removal of 0 bases from V and 15 bases from J, the junction retains 8 bases not matched to a gene. CDR3 length: 13 amino acids, cysteine to phenylalanine. The entry retains the CDR3 DNA only, 39 bases that are in frame from base 1. CDR1 is given as LGHNT and CDR2 as FRNRAP, both from the germline V gene. This TCR came from a human donor who had a prior SARS-CoV-2 infection. The chain is encoded by TRBV12-5 joined to TRBJ2-1; 7 central nucleotides agree with TRBD2. Sequencing used CD4+ T cells from PBMCs cultured with SARS-CoV-2 spike peptides, obtained after COVID-19 vaccination. Sample cell subset or site, as interpreted from the label and publication: SARS-CoV-2 spike overlapping peptide pool stimulation. The DNA sequence reads TGTGCTAGTGGTTTGGTGGGAGGGTTGGCCCCGTTCTTC. Its product reads: CASGLVGGLAPFF.